One and the same sample provided the 15 T cell receptor beta chains below, sequenced in a study of blood T cell repertoires in COVID-19. The protocol was immunoSEQ multiplex PCR, while the TCRdb copy is restricted to in-frame clones and leaves out a portion. The data show about 250,000 clones, about 79% seen once. The source material was peripheral blood. These receptors were taken from a man older than 75 with acute or convalescent COVID-19.

This chain links TRBV30 with TRBJ1-2; the D is unclear. The CDR3 length is 13 residues. The germline V gene encodes CDR1 GTSNPN and CDR2 SVGIG (reference sequence). V shed 2 bases and J shed 4 bases, with 11 bases lying between them. CDR3 DNA: TGTGCCTGGAGTAGAGGGTTGGCCTATGGCTACACCTTC. Translated, it gives CAWSRGLAYGYTF.

This clone was found once. This sequence joins TRBV28 and TRBJ1-4; TRBD1 agrees at 8 bases. Germline CDR1 MDHEN, CDR2 SYDVKM. The V segment lost 6 bases and the J segment 8 bases; nucleotides outside the gene matches: 11. This CDR3 is built from 15 residues. This CDR3 is CASSRLGQGSEKLFF. The DNA for the CDR3 is TGTGCCAGCAGCCGACTAGGACAGGGATCGGAAAAACTGTTTTTT.

The chain employs TRBV6-5 and TRBJ1-6; D is undetermined. CDR1 is MNHEY and CDR2 is SVGAGI in the germline V gene. V was clipped by 0 bases and J by 9 bases, with 12 bases between them. The CDR3 extends over 15 amino acids. This chain's CDR3 is CASSYSGVMGSPLHF. CDR3 DNA sequence: TGTGCCAGCAGTTACTCTGGAGTAATGGGTTCACCCCTCCACTTT.

The chain recombines TRBV30 with TRBJ1-4; D is uncertain. Germline V gene sequence: CDR1 GTSNPN, CDR2 SVGIG (reference sequence). With 3 bases removed from V and 8 bases from J, the gap between germline ends came to 16 bases. The CDR3 is 14 residues long. The CDR3 DNA is TGTGCCTGGAGCCTGGGCCCGGCAGGCGAAAAACTGTTTTTT. This codes for CAWSLGPAGEKLFF. Complete variable domain (other parts from reference TRBV30 and TRBJ1-4): SQTIHQWPATLVQPVGSPLSLECTVEGTSNPNLYWYRQAAGRGLQLLFYSVGIGQISSEVPQNLSASRPQDRQFILSSKKLLLSDSGFYLCAWSLGPAGEKLFFGSGTQLSVL.

This sequence joins TRBV14 and TRBJ1-6; D possibly corresponds to TRBD1 (6 bases). CDR3 length equals 14 residues. V was trimmed by 8 bases and J by 6 bases, leaving 14 bases between them. Germline V gene lookup returns CDR1 SGHDN and CDR2 FVKESK. The CDR3 DNA reads as TGTGCCAGCCGACGGGGGGCCCCTAATTCACCCCTCCACTTT. Translated: CASRRGAPNSPLHF.

The table lists this clone with a few counts. The J gene is TRBJ1-1, the V gene TRBV5-1; 8 bases fit TRBD1. The CDR3 contains 15 residues. CDR1 SGHRS and CDR2 YFSETQ come from the germline V gene. Trimming took 4 bases from V and 1 from J; bases not matched to a gene: 6. The CDR3: CASSKTGQENTEAFF. The CDR3 DNA reads TGCGCCAGCAGCAAGACGGGACAGGAGAACACTGAAGCTTTCTTT.

This rearrangement joins TRBV6-5 to TRBJ2-3, with TRBD2 as a possible D gene (7 bases). Trimming removed 0 bases from V and 3 bases from J, with 13 bases in between. This CDR3 spans 16 amino acids. Germline values: CDR1 MNHEY, CDR2 SVGAGI. For the CDR3, the DNA is TGTGCCAGCAGTTACTCCGGGGGGCTGTCAACAGATACGCAGTATTTT. Residues: CASSYSGGLSTDTQYF.

This rearrangement joins TRBV7-6 to TRBJ2-1; D not resolved. The germline V gene encodes CDR1 SGHVS and CDR2 FNYEAQ. The CDR3 length is 12 residues. V was pared by 5 bases and J by 8 bases, with 10 bases between. The CDR3 protein is CASSPIRDEQFF. The CDR3 DNA sequence: TGTGCCAGCAGCCCGATACGGGATGAGCAGTTCTTC.

The rearrangement uses TRBV30 and TRBJ2-1, with 10 nucleotides matching TRBD2. V shed 2 bases, J shed 10 bases, and the junction held 17 bases outside the gene matches. The germline V gene has CDR1 GTSNPN and CDR2 SVGIG (reference sequence). The CDR3 has 17 residues. The DNA of the CDR3 is TGTGCCTGGAGTCTCATCCCGCTAGCGGGAGTGATGGGGGAGCAGTTCTTC. It yields the protein CAWSLIPLAGVMGEQFF.

The V call is TRBV6-6, the J call TRBJ1-1, with 7 bases identical to TRBD1. The CDR3 contains 14 residues. Trimming took 7 bases from V and 2 from J; bases not matched to a gene: 7. Germline-derived CDR1 and CDR2 are MNHNY and SVGAGI (reference sequence). Here the CDR3 reads CASKGGGLNTEAFF. As DNA, the CDR3 is TGTGCCAGCAAAGGGGGCGGGCTCAACACTGAAGCTTTCTTT.

V usage is TRBV7-8 and J usage is TRBJ1-4; D remains ambiguous. The CDR3 consists of 16 residues. V was trimmed by 5 bases and J by 0 bases, leaving 13 bases between them. Germline V gives CDR1 SGHVS, CDR2 FQNEAQ. The CDR3 here is CASSLSGRPTNEKLFF. Here the CDR3 DNA reads TGTGCCAGCAGCCTGAGCGGACGGCCAACTAATGAAAAACTGTTTTTT. Full variable domain (rest looked up from reference TRBV7-8 and TRBJ1-4): GAGVSQSPRYKVAKRGQDVALRCDPISGHVSLFWYQQALGQGPEFLTYFQNEAQLDKSGLPSDRFFAERPEGSVSTLKIQRTQQEDSAVYLCASSLSGRPTNEKLFFGSGTQLSVL.

The rearrangement links TRBV7-2 to TRBJ2-1; TRBD1 matches 10 bases. From germline, CDR1 is SGHTA and CDR2 FQGNSA. The CDR3 covers 17 residues. The J segment lost 4 bases and the V segment lost 0 bases, leaving 6 bases of the junction unmatched. For the CDR3, the DNA is TGTGCCAGCAGCTTAGCGAGGGGACAGGGGAGATACAATGAGCAGTTCTTC. It is translated as CASSLARGQGRYNEQFF.

The rearrangement links TRBV3-1 (or the pseudogene TRBV3-2) to TRBJ2-1; D may be TRBD2 (5 bases). The germline gives CDR1 LGHDT, CDR2 YNNKEL (reference sequence). CDR3 size: 16 residues. With 0 bases removed from V and 2 bases from J, the gap between germline ends came to 11 bases. The CDR3 sequence: CASSQDGLGAYNEQFF. CDR3 nucleotides: TGTGCCAGCAGCCAAGATGGACTCGGGGCCTACAATGAGCAGTTCTTC.

The chain employs TRBV6-1 and TRBJ1-5, with D unclear. V lost 0 bases and J lost 11, with 11 bases in between. The CDR3 runs 13 residues. Per the germline V gene, CDR1 is MNHNS and CDR2 is SASEGT. CDR3 sequence reads: CASSEAMGIAQHF. For the CDR3, the DNA is TGTGCCAGCAGTGAAGCGATGGGCATCGCCCAGCATTTT.

V and J are TRBV7-8 and TRBJ1-1, with D uncertain. Germline V lookup: CDR1 SGHVS, CDR2 FQNEAQ. The ends were cut back, 5 bases at V and 1 base at J, with 11 bases in the middle. CDR3 length: 14 residues. The DNA for the CDR3 is TGTGCCAGCAGCCCCCGTGGGAGGAACACTGAAGCTTTCTTT. Its protein product is CASSPRGRNTEAFF.